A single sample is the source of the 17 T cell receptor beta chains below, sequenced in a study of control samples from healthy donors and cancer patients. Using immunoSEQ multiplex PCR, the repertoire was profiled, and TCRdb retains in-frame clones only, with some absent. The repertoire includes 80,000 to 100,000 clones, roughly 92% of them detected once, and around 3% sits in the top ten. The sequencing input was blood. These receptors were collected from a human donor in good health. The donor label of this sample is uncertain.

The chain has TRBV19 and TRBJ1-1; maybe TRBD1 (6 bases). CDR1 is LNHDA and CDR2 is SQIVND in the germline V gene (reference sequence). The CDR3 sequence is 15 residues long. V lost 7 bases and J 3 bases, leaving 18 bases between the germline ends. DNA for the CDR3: TGTGCCAGTAAGGGGACAACTGCTCAGGACACTGAAGCTTTCTTT. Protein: CASKGTTAQDTEAFF.

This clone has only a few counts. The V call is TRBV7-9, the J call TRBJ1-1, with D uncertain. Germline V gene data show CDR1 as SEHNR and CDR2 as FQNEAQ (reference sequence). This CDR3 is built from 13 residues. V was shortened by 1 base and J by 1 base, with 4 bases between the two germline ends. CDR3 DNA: TGTGCCAGCAGCTTAGTAAGGAACACTGAAGCTTTCTTT. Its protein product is CASSLVRNTEAFF.

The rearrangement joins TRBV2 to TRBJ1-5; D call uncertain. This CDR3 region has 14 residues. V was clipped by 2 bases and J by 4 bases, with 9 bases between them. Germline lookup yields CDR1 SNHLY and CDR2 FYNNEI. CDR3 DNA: TGTGCCAGCAGTGAAAGGGTTGGGAATCAGCCCCAGCATTTT. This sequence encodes CASSERVGNQPQHF.

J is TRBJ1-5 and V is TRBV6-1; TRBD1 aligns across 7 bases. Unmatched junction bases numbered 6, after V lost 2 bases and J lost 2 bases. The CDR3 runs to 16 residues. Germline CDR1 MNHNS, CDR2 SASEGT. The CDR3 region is CASSEIEGAGNQPQHF. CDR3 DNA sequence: TGTGCCAGCAGTGAAATAGAGGGGGCGGGCAATCAGCCCCAGCATTTT.

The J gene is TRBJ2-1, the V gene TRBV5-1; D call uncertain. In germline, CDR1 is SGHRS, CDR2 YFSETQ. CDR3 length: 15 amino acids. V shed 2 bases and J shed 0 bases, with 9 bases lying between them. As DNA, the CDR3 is TGCGCCAGCAGCTTATATAAGATCTCCTACAATGAGCAGTTCTTC. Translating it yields CASSLYKISYNEQFF.

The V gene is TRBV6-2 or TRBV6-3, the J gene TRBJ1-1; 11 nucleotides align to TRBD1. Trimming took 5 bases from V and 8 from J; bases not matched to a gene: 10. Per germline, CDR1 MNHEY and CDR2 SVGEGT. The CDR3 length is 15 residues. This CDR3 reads CASSRGTGGSAEAFF. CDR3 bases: TGTGCCAGCAGTCGAGGGACAGGGGGGTCAGCGGAAGCTTTCTTT.

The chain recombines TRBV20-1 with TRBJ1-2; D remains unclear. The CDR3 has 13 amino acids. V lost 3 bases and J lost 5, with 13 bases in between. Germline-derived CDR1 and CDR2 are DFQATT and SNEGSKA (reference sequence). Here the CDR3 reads CSASPPGSYGYTF. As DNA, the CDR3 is TGCAGTGCTAGTCCTCCGGGTTCTTATGGCTACACCTTC.

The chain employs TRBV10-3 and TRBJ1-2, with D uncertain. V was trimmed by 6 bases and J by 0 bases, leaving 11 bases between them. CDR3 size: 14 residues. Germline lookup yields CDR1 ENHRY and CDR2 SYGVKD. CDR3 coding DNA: TGTGCCATCAGACCTGAGATTTCTAACTATGGCTACACCTTC. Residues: CAIRPEISNYGYTF.

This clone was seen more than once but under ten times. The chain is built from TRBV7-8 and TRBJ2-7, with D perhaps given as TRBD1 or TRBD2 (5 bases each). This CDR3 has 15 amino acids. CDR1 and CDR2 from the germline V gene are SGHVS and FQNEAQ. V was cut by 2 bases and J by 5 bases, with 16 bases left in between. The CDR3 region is CASSLTSRGRDEQYF. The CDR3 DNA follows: TGTGCCAGCAGCTTAACGTCGAGGGGACGGGACGAGCAGTACTTC. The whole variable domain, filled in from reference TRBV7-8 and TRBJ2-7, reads GAGVSQSPRYKVAKRGQDVALRCDPISGHVSLFWYQQALGQGPEFLTYFQNEAQLDKSGLPSDRFFAERPEGSVSTLKIQRTQQEDSAVYLCASSLTSRGRDEQYFGPGTRLTVT.

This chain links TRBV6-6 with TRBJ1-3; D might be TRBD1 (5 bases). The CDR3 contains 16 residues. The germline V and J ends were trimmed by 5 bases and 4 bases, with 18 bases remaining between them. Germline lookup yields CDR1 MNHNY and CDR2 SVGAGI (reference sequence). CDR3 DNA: TGTGCCAGCAGTCCTACGGGACGGGAAGGAGGAAACACCATATATTTT. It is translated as CASSPTGREGGNTIYF.

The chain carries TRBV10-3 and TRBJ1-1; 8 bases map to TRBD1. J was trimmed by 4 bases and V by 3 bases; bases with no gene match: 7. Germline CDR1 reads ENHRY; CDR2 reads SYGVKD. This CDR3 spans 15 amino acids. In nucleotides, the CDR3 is TGTGCCATCAGTGATTCCAGGGGGCTTGGCACTGAAGCTTTCTTT. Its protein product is CAISDSRGLGTEAFF.

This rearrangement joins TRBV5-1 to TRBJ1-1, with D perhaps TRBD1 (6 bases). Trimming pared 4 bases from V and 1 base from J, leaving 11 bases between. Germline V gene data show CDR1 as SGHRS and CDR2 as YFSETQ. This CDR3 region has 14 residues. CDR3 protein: CASSNPRGNTEAFF. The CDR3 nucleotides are TGCGCCAGCAGCAACCCCAGGGGGAACACTGAAGCTTTCTTT.

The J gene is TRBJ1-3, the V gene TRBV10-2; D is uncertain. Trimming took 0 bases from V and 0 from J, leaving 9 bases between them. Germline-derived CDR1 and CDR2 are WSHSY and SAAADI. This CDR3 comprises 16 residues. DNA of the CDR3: TGCGCCAGCAGTGAGTCGAGTTTTGTCTCTGGAAACACCATATATTTT. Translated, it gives CASSESSFVSGNTIYF.

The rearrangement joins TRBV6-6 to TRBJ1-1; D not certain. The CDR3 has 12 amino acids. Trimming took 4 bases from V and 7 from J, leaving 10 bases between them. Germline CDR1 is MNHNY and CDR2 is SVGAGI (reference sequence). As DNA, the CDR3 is TGTGCCAGCAGTTTGAAGGGCAATGAAGCTTTCTTT. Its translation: CASSLKGNEAFF.

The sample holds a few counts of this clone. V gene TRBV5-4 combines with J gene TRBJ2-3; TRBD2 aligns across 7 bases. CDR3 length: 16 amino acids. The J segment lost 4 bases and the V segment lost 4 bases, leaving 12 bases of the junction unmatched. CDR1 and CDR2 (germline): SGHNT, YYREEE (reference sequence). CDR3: CASSPRPAGEADTQYF. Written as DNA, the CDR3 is TGTGCCAGCAGCCCCCGGCCCGCGGGGGAGGCAGATACGCAGTATTTT.

CDR3 coding DNA: TGTGCCAGCAGCCCCGGGGTTACCCAGTACTTC. Encoded protein: CASSPGVTQYF. V and J are TRBV12-3 or TRBV12-4 and TRBJ2-5, with a weak D call TRBD2 (5 bases). The V end lost 6 bases, the J end lost 8 bases, and 10 bases lay between the germline ends. The CDR3 has 11 amino acids.

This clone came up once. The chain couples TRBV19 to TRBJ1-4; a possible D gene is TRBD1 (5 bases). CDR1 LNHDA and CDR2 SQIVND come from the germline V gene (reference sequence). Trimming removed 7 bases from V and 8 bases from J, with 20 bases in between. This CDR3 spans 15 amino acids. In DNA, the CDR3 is TGTGCCAGTAACCCAGGACGCGTAGAGGGGGAAAAACTGTTTTTT. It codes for CASNPGRVEGEKLFF.